The rows below give T cell receptor beta chains drawn from one sample of a study of T cells in Graves' hyperthyroidism and ophthalmopathy. TCRdb reanalysed the multiplex PCR reads using MiXCR and keeps one entry per CDR3 protein. The sample includes hundreds of thousands of distinct CDR3 sequences, 15% to 17% of them seen just once. The sequencing input was blood. These receptors all come from a woman aged 18-29 years with Graves' hyperthyroidism that later progressed to Graves' ophthalmopathy. Each CDR3 is given with its conserved first and last residue. The order of the fields is clone size, J gene, D gene, V gene, CDR3 protein, CDR3 DNA. A D gene is named only where the DNA matches it firmly. For some rows the clone size is stated as once, few or many, or as a class when expanded; others skip it.

size: .
J: TRBJ2-7
D: .
V: TRBV5-6
CDR3: CASGLGTTGYEQYF
DNA: TGTGCCAGCGGCCTTGGGACGACCGGGTACGAGCAGTACTTC

size: many
J: TRBJ2-7
D: .
V: TRBV7-9
CDR3: CASSNRQAEGYEQYF
DNA: TGTGCCAGCAGCAACAGACAGGCCGAGGGCTACGAGCAGTACTTC

size: .
J: TRBJ1-1
D: TRBD1
V: TRBV4-1
CDR3: CASSSHPWDRGNKRYTEAFF
DNA: TGCGCCAGCAGCTCGCACCCCTGGGACAGGGGGAATAAGAGGTACACTGAAGCTTTCTTT

size: many
J: TRBJ1-2
D: .
V: TRBV30
CDR3: CAGIRATSNYGYTF
DNA: TGTGCCGGAATAAGGGCCACCTCTAACTATGGCTACACCTTC

size: many
J: TRBJ1-6
D: .
V: TRBV9
CDR3: CASSPTLYNSPLHF
DNA: TGTGCCAGCAGCCCGACACTGTATAATTCACCCCTCCACTTT

size: .
J: TRBJ1-4
D: .
V: TRBV10-3
CDR3: CAISESWVTNEKLFF
DNA: TGTGCCATCAGTGAGTCCTGGGTAACTAATGAAAAACTGTTTTTT

size: .
J: TRBJ2-3
D: TRBD2
V: TRBV7-2
CDR3: CASSNSGLGGQYF
DNA: TGTGCCAGCAGCAACTCGGGACTAGGGGGGCAGTATTTT

size: few
J: TRBJ2-6
D: TRBD1
V: TRBV27
CDR3: CASSLLRSGGTGANVLTF
DNA: TGTGCCAGCAGTTTATTAAGGTCAGGGGGCACTGGGGCCAACGTCCTGACTTTC

size: .
J: TRBJ1-5
D: .
V: TRBV19
CDR3: CASDPGRLPQPQHF
DNA: TGTGCCAGCGATCCAGGGAGGCTACCACAGCCCCAGCATTTT

size: .
J: TRBJ2-1
D: .
V: TRBV20-1
CDR3: CSARAVDNEQFF
DNA: TGCAGTGCTCGGGCGGTAGACAATGAGCAGTTCTTC

size: many
J: TRBJ2-3
D: .
V: TRBV11-2
CDR3: CASSFTVRGRGTDTQYF
DNA: TGTGCCAGCAGCTTTACGGTGCGGGGGCGCGGGACAGATACGCAGTATTTT

size: few
J: TRBJ2-7
D: .
V: TRBV27
CDR3: CASSLRGRLYEQYF
DNA: TGTGCCAGCAGTTTAAGGGGAAGGCTCTACGAGCAGTACTTC

size: few
J: TRBJ1-6
D: .
V: TRBV7-9
CDR3: CASSGRTDYNSPLHF
DNA: TGTGCCAGCAGCGGAAGGACAGATTATAATTCACCCCTCCACTTT

size: .
J: TRBJ2-7
D: TRBD2
V: TRBV5-1
CDR3: CASSVVAGSSYEQYF
DNA: TGCGCCAGCAGCGTCGTAGCGGGGAGCTCCTACGAGCAGTACTTC

size: many
J: TRBJ2-1
D: TRBD1
V: TRBV7-6
CDR3: CASSLDRANSYNEQFF
DNA: TGTGCCAGCAGCCTGGACAGGGCCAACTCCTACAATGAGCAGTTCTTC

size: .
J: TRBJ1-1
D: .
V: TRBV3-1
CDR3: CASSQVPGNTEAFF
DNA: TGTGCCAGCAGCCAAGTCCCGGGGAACACTGAAGCTTTCTTT

size: few
J: TRBJ2-7
D: .
V: TRBV5-6
CDR3: CASSILDTEEDEQYF
DNA: TGTGCCAGCAGCATCCTGGACACCGAGGAGGACGAGCAGTACTTC

size: many
J: TRBJ2-5
D: TRBD1
V: TRBV28
CDR3: CASSPSSTGRETQYF
DNA: TGTGCCAGCAGTCCGAGCTCGACAGGGCGAGAGACCCAGTACTTC

size: many
J: TRBJ1-1
D: .
V: TRBV3-1
CDR3: CASSTQQGSEAFF
DNA: TGTGCCAGCAGCACCCAACAGGGATCTGAAGCTTTCTTT

size: .
J: TRBJ2-2
D: .
V: TRBV19
CDR3: CASSIGGAGELFF
DNA: TGTGCCAGTAGTATAGGGGGAGCCGGGGAGCTGTTTTTT

size: .
J: TRBJ1-5
D: .
V: TRBV19
CDR3: CASSYGRPISNQPQHF
DNA: TGTGCCAGTAGTTACGGTCGACCTATTAGCAATCAGCCCCAGCATTTT

size: .
J: TRBJ2-3
D: TRBD2
V: TRBV20-1
CDR3: CSARGSAGGAGDTQYF
DNA: TGCAGTGCTAGAGGTTCAGCGGGAGGGGCGGGAGATACGCAGTATTTT

size: many
J: TRBJ2-5
D: TRBD2
V: TRBV2
CDR3: CASTGTSGSETQYF
DNA: TGTGCCAGCACCGGGACTAGCGGGAGTGAGACCCAGTACTTC

size: few
J: TRBJ1-3
D: .
V: TRBV11-3
CDR3: CASSLETDFSGNTIYF
DNA: TGTGCCAGCAGCTTAGAAACGGACTTCTCTGGAAACACCATATATTTT

size: few
J: TRBJ1-5
D: .
V: TRBV24-1
CDR3: CATSPLVQGIGQPQHF
DNA: TGTGCCACCAGCCCATTAGTGCAGGGGATAGGGCAGCCCCAGCATTTT

size: many
J: TRBJ2-3
D: TRBD2
V: TRBV3-1
CDR3: CASSQDLDGREGTDTQYF
DNA: TGTGCCAGCAGCCAAGATCTTGACGGGAGGGAGGGCACAGATACGCAGTATTTT

size: many
J: TRBJ2-2
D: TRBD2
V: TRBV28
CDR3: CASSFGLAGYTGEGWNTGELFF
DNA: TGTGCCAGCAGTTTCGGACTAGCGGGATACACAGGAGAGGGGTGGAACACCGGGGAGCTGTTTTTT

size: .
J: TRBJ2-1
D: TRBD2
V: TRBV5-1
CDR3: CASSTGTSGRSSYNEQFF
DNA: TGCGCCAGCAGCACAGGGACTAGCGGGAGGAGCTCCTACAATGAGCAGTTCTTC

size: many
J: TRBJ2-5
D: .
V: TRBV2
CDR3: CASSKRGKGETQYF
DNA: TGTGCCAGCAGTAAAAGGGGGAAGGGAGAGACCCAGTACTTC

size: .
J: TRBJ1-4
D: TRBD1
V: TRBV28
CDR3: CASSFSYGDRGAKRNEKLFF
DNA: TGTGCCAGCAGTTTTTCCTATGGGGACAGGGGAGCTAAGCGTAATGAAAAACTGTTTTTT

size: .
J: TRBJ2-1
D: .
V: TRBV30
CDR3: CAWSSRAAYPQFF
DNA: TGTGCCTGGAGTTCGAGGGCCGCTTATCCTCAGTTCTTC

size: many
J: TRBJ2-7
D: .
V: TRBV20-1
CDR3: CSARVGTRSYEQYF
DNA: TGCAGTGCTAGAGTCGGGACCCGTTCCTACGAGCAGTACTTC

size: many
J: TRBJ2-7
D: .
V: TRBV11-2
CDR3: CASTPFPLYEQYF
DNA: TGTGCCAGCACGCCCTTCCCCCTCTACGAGCAGTACTTC

size: .
J: TRBJ1-1
D: .
V: TRBV19
CDR3: CASSVQGVHRTEAFF
DNA: TGTGCCAGTAGTGTTCAGGGAGTTCATAGGACTGAAGCTTTCTTT

size: many
J: TRBJ1-6
D: .
V: TRBV6-1
CDR3: CASSSTRNSPLHF
DNA: TGTGCCAGCAGTTCCACCAGAAATTCACCCCTCCACTTT

size: .
J: TRBJ1-4
D: .
V: TRBV7-3
CDR3: CASSLRPPGPNEKLFF
DNA: TGTGCCAGCAGCTTAAGGCCCCCAGGGCCTAATGAAAAACTGTTTTTT

size: .
J: TRBJ1-2
D: TRBD1
V: TRBV14
CDR3: CASSQEQGEVYGYTF
DNA: TGTGCCAGCAGCCAAGAACAGGGGGAAGTCTATGGCTACACCTTC

size: few
J: TRBJ2-1
D: .
V: TRBV14
CDR3: CASSPGGSMSSYNEQFF
DNA: TGTGCCAGCAGCCCCGGTGGTTCTATGAGCTCCTACAATGAGCAGTTCTTC

size: few
J: TRBJ1-4
D: .
V: TRBV27
CDR3: CASSTGTTFNEKLFF
DNA: TGTGCCAGCAGCACCGGGACAACCTTTAATGAAAAACTGTTTTTT

size: many
J: TRBJ2-7
D: .
V: TRBV6-1
CDR3: CASRRTSTYEQYF
DNA: TGTGCCAGCCGTCGGACCTCAACCTACGAGCAGTACTTC

size: .
J: TRBJ2-7
D: TRBD2
V: TRBV5-4
CDR3: CASSSPGTSGNEQYF
DNA: TGTGCCAGCAGCTCGCCCGGGACTAGCGGAAATGAGCAGTACTTC

size: many
J: TRBJ2-7
D: TRBD2
V: TRBV7-9
CDR3: CASSTAGLAGGPYEQYF
DNA: TGTGCCAGCAGCACCGCGGGGCTAGCGGGAGGCCCCTACGAGCAGTACTTC

size: .
J: TRBJ2-7
D: TRBD1
V: TRBV4-3
CDR3: CASSQAPGQKYEQYF
DNA: TGCGCCAGCAGCCAGGCGCCGGGACAGAAGTACGAGCAGTACTTC

size: many
J: TRBJ1-6
D: .
V: TRBV7-2
CDR3: CASSSHRVSPLHF
DNA: TGTGCCAGCAGCTCACACAGGGTTTCACCCCTCCACTTT

size: many
J: TRBJ1-1
D: .
V: TRBV20-1
CDR3: CSARGPGRTEAFF
DNA: TGCAGTGCTAGAGGTCCGGGTCGTACTGAAGCTTTCTTT

size: many
J: TRBJ2-5
D: .
V: TRBV28
CDR3: CASGFLGDLQETQYF
DNA: TGTGCCAGCGGATTTTTGGGAGACCTGCAAGAGACCCAGTACTTC

size: .
J: TRBJ2-7
D: .
V: TRBV27
CDR3: CASSLRQASGEQYF
DNA: TGTGCCAGCAGTTTACGGCAGGCCTCGGGGGAGCAGTACTTC

size: many
J: TRBJ2-2
D: .
V: TRBV5-1
CDR3: CASSGAGRRDTGELFF
DNA: TGCGCCAGCAGCGGGGCGGGTCGGAGGGACACCGGGGAGCTGTTTTTT

size: few
J: TRBJ1-2
D: TRBD1
V: TRBV7-8
CDR3: CASSLGTGSKYGYTF
DNA: TGTGCCAGCAGCTTAGGGACAGGGAGTAAATATGGCTACACCTTC

size: .
J: TRBJ1-1
D: TRBD1
V: TRBV3-1
CDR3: CASSPPGTGSAEAFF
DNA: TGTGCCAGCAGCCCACCCGGGACAGGGTCCGCCGAAGCTTTCTTT

size: .
J: TRBJ2-1
D: TRBD2
V: TRBV6-2/TRBV6-3
CDR3: CASSGGQAGVGEQFF
DNA: TGTGCCAGCAGTGGCGGCCAAGCGGGAGTAGGGGAGCAGTTCTTC

size: many
J: TRBJ1-2
D: .
V: TRBV6-1
CDR3: CASSPSRTGYGYTF
DNA: TGTGCCAGCAGTCCCTCCCGGACGGGATATGGCTACACCTTC

size: many
J: TRBJ1-5
D: TRBD1
V: TRBV2
CDR3: CASSERGTARNQPQHF
DNA: TGTGCCAGCAGTGAAAGAGGGACAGCTCGCAATCAGCCCCAGCATTTT

size: few
J: TRBJ2-5
D: TRBD2
V: TRBV5-1
CDR3: CASSLSGRAGETQYF
DNA: TGCGCCAGCAGCTTGTCCGGGAGGGCCGGAGAGACCCAGTACTTC

size: few
J: TRBJ2-2
D: .
V: TRBV6-2/TRBV6-3
CDR3: CASSYNRQALFF
DNA: TGTGCCAGCAGTTACAATCGGCAGGCACTGTTTTTT

size: many
J: TRBJ2-3
D: .
V: TRBV6-5
CDR3: CASSYSEGTDTQYF
DNA: TGTGCCAGCAGTTACTCGGAGGGCACAGATACGCAGTATTTT

size: .
J: TRBJ1-3
D: TRBD1
V: TRBV28
CDR3: CASSSQGAPGNTIYF
DNA: TGTGCCAGCAGTTCACAGGGGGCGCCTGGAAACACCATATATTTT